The 28 T cell receptor beta chains below come from one sample, sequenced in a study of blood T cell repertoires in COVID-19. The protocol was immunoSEQ multiplex PCR, while the TCRdb copy is restricted to in-frame clones and leaves out a portion. The table includes about 210,000 clones, 80% to 90% detected once. The sequencing input was peripheral blood. The receptors come from a man between 45 and 60 years old with active or convalescent COVID-19.

V is TRBV7-2 and J is TRBJ2-1; TRBD2 agrees at 11 bases. The germline V gene has CDR1 SGHTA and CDR2 FQGNSA. The CDR3 has 16 residues. With V trimmed by 0 bases and J by 4 bases, 2 bases remained unmatched. CDR3 coding DNA: TGTGCCAGCAGCTTAGCACGGACTAGCGGGTACAATGAGCAGTTCTTC. Translating it yields CASSLARTSGYNEQFF.

The rearrangement joins TRBV7-2 to TRBJ1-5; TRBD1 aligns across 9 bases. CDR1 and CDR2 (germline): SGHTA, FQGNSA. The CDR3 is made up of 14 amino acids. V lost 6 bases, J lost 7 bases, and 7 bases stayed unmatched. CDR3 DNA sequence: TGTGCCAGCAGGTCTACAGGGGGCGGCCAGCCCCAGCATTTT. It specifies CASRSTGGGQPQHF.

This clone occurred a few times. The chain employs TRBV30 and TRBJ1-6; 7 bases are shared with TRBD1. V lost 5 bases to trimming and J lost 5 bases; unmatched junction nucleotides: 12. The CDR3 contains 16 residues. Germline V gene data show CDR1 as GTSNPN and CDR2 as SVGIG (reference sequence). CDR3 sequence reads: CAWSLQGKLDNSPLHF. The CDR3 bases are TGTGCCTGGTCCCTACAGGGGAAACTAGATAATTCACCCCTCCACTTT.

V gene TRBV9 combines with J gene TRBJ1-1; 7 bases line up with TRBD1. The V and J ends lost 2 bases and 1 base, in that order; junction bases with no gene match: 8. This CDR3 comprises 16 residues. Germline V gene data show CDR1 as SGDLS and CDR2 as YYNGEE. The CDR3 coding sequence is TGTGCCAGCAGCGTGAATACCCGGACAGGGAACACTGAAGCTTTCTTT. It yields the protein CASSVNTRTGNTEAFF.

The V gene is TRBV20-1, the J gene TRBJ2-1; 8 positions agree with TRBD1. The V gene's germline CDR1 is DFQATT and CDR2 SNEGSKA (reference sequence). This CDR3 is 15 amino acids long. With V trimmed by 3 bases and J by 6 bases, 10 bases remained unmatched. CDR3 sequence (DNA): TGCAGTGCTAGTTCCCCGGGACAGGCCTCCAATGAGCAGTTCTTC. Translating it yields CSASSPGQASNEQFF.

The J gene is TRBJ2-7, the V gene TRBV7-2; 13 bases line up with TRBD2. Germline CDR1 and CDR2: SGHTA and FQGNSA. The CDR3 sequence is 16 residues long. V lost 3 bases, J lost 2 bases, and 4 bases stayed unmatched. CDR3 DNA sequence: TGTGCCAGCAGCTTCGGACTAGCGGGGGAACCCTACGAGCAGTACTTC. This sequence encodes CASSFGLAGEPYEQYF.

The chain recombines TRBV27 with TRBJ2-7, with 8 bases identical to TRBD1. With V trimmed by 3 bases and J by 7 bases, 14 bases remained unmatched. The germline gives CDR1 MNHEY, CDR2 SMNVEV (reference sequence). The CDR3 consists of 16 residues. The CDR3, as DNA: TGTGCCAGCAGTTTGTCTCGGACAGGGCAGGGAAGTGAGCAGTACTTC. Its protein product is CASSLSRTGQGSEQYF.

The chain carries TRBV5-6 and TRBJ2-5, with TRBD1 as a possible D gene (7 bases). The CDR3 is 14 amino acids. Trimming cost V 4 bases and J 4 bases, with 14 bases left between them. The germline V gene has CDR1 SGHDT and CDR2 YYEEEE. The CDR3 nucleotides are TGTGCCAGCAGCCACGGCAGGGGGGTAGAGACCCAGTACTTC. Its protein is CASSHGRGVETQYF.

The chain employs TRBV20-1 and TRBJ2-1, with TRBD2 matching 13 bases. The CDR3 loop spans 18 amino acids. Germline values: CDR1 DFQATT, CDR2 SNEGSKA (reference sequence). After removal of 3 bases from V and 0 bases from J, the junction contained 8 bases not matched to a gene. CDR3: CSASRLAGGISSYNEQFF. CDR3 sequence (DNA): TGCAGTGCTAGTCGACTAGCGGGGGGTATTAGCTCCTACAATGAGCAGTTCTTC.

The chain recombines TRBV12-3 or TRBV12-4 with TRBJ1-1; tentatively, D is TRBD1 (6 bases). The CDR3 contains 12 residues. The V end lost 7 bases, the J end lost 8 bases, and 14 bases lay between the germline ends. CDR3 coding DNA: TGTGCCAGCAAACAACGGGGGGCGGAAGCTTTCTTT. This sequence encodes CASKQRGAEAFF.

V and J are TRBV6-5 and TRBJ1-2; 7 nucleotides line up with TRBD1. In germline, CDR1 is MNHEY, CDR2 SVGAGI. The CDR3 runs 12 residues. V trimming: 4 bases; J trimming: 8 bases; junction bases outside the gene matches: 4. The CDR3 DNA reads as TGTGCCAGCAGTTCGACAGGGTACGGCTACACCTTC. Residues: CASSSTGYGYTF.

The V call is TRBV9, the J call TRBJ2-5; 7 nucleotides agree with TRBD1. Looked up from germline, CDR1 is SGDLS and CDR2 is YYNGEE. This CDR3 has 13 residues. V lost 4 bases, J lost 5 bases, and 5 bases stayed unmatched. Written as DNA, the CDR3 is TGTGCCAGCAGCTTGACAGGGTGGGAGACCCAGTACTTC. Amino acids: CASSLTGWETQYF.

This clone was observed a single time. This rearrangement joins TRBV19 to TRBJ2-1, with unresolved D. The CDR3 spans 13 residues. CDR1 LNHDA and CDR2 SQIVND come from the germline V gene (reference sequence). V lost 3 bases, J lost 4 bases, and 7 bases lay in between. The CDR3 sequence is CASSMAKYNEQFF. The DNA for the CDR3 is TGTGCCAGTAGTATGGCCAAGTACAATGAGCAGTTCTTC. Looking up the rest from reference TRBV19 and TRBJ2-1 gives the full variable domain: DGGITQSPKYLFRKEGQNVTLSCEQNLNHDAMYWYRQDPGQGLRLIYYSQIVNDFQKGDIAEGYSVSREKKESFPLTVTSAQKNPTAFYLCASSMAKYNEQFFGPGTRLTVL.

The J gene is TRBJ1-5, the V gene TRBV28; possibly TRBD1 for D (6 bases). The CDR3 length is 13 residues. CDR1 and CDR2 from the germline V gene are MDHEN and SYDVKM. Trimming left V 5 bases short and J 7 bases short, with 12 bases between. The CDR3 is CASSPPGEQPQHF. The CDR3 DNA reads TGTGCCAGCAGTCCCCCAGGGGAACAGCCCCAGCATTTT.

The chain joins TRBV6-2 or TRBV6-3 to TRBJ1-3; 7 positions match TRBD1. Per germline, CDR1 MNHEY and CDR2 SVGEGT. This CDR3 is 14 amino acids long. V lost 6 bases, J lost 1 base, and 3 bases stayed unmatched. The CDR3 sequence is CASSGTASGNTIYF. CDR3 coding DNA: TGTGCCAGCAGCGGGACAGCGTCTGGAAACACCATATATTTT.

The V call is TRBV6-2 or TRBV6-3, the J call TRBJ2-5; 7 positions match TRBD1. The CDR3 runs 14 residues. Germline V gene data show CDR1 as MNHEY and CDR2 as SVGEGT. J lost 5 bases, V lost 2 bases, and 5 bases had no gene match. CDR3 in amino acids: CASSYRQGRETQYF. The DNA for the CDR3 is TGTGCCAGCAGTTACCGACAGGGCCGGGAGACCCAGTACTTC.

V and J are TRBV18 and TRBJ1-2; 9 bases are a match to TRBD1. The germline CDR1 and CDR2 sequences are KGHSH and LQKENI. This CDR3 comprises 15 residues. V shed 2 bases and J 3 bases; nucleotides not matched to a gene: 4. The CDR3 reads CASSPAGQGHYGYTF. The DNA of the CDR3 is TGTGCCAGCTCACCAGCAGGACAGGGGCACTATGGCTACACCTTC. The full variable domain, completed using reference TRBV18 and TRBJ1-2, is NAGVMQNPRHLVRRRGQEARLRCSPMKGHSHVYWYRQLPEEGLKFMVYLQKENIIDESGMPKERFSAEFPKEGPSILRIQQVVRGDSAAYFCASSPAGQGHYGYTFGSGTRLTVV.

This sequence joins TRBV19 and TRBJ2-7; 12 positions agree with TRBD2. J gave up 2 bases and V 5 bases, and 7 bases lay outside the gene matches. The germline CDR1 and CDR2 sequences are LNHDA and SQIVND (reference sequence). The CDR3 has 16 amino acids. CDR3 sequence: CASSLRLAGVTYEQYF. In nucleotides, the CDR3 is TGTGCCAGTAGTCTACGACTAGCGGGAGTAACCTACGAGCAGTACTTC.

V gene TRBV27 combines with J gene TRBJ2-7; 10 bases align to TRBD2. CDR1 is MNHEY and CDR2 is SMNVEV in the germline V gene (reference sequence). This CDR3 spans 15 amino acids. V trimming: 5 bases; J trimming: 3 bases; junction bases outside the gene matches: 7. CDR3 nucleotides: TGTGCCAGCAGTCTTACTAGCGGGGCCCTCTACGAGCAGTACGTC. This gives the protein CASSLTSGALYEQYV.

V is TRBV6-1 and J is TRBJ1-2; D unclear. The germline CDR1 and CDR2 sequences are MNHNS and SASEGT. The V end lost 1 base, the J end lost 5 bases, and 20 bases lay between the germline ends. The CDR3 consists of 17 residues. The chain's CDR3 is CASSEVARSPSRYGYTF. The CDR3 bases are TGTGCCAGCAGTGAAGTTGCCAGGTCCCCCTCAAGATATGGCTACACCTTC.

This chain connects TRBV6-2 or TRBV6-3 to TRBJ1-1; no firm D call. V was trimmed by 4 bases and J by 9 bases, leaving 12 bases between them. CDR1 is MNHEY and CDR2 is SVGEGT in the germline V gene. The CDR3 is made up of 12 amino acids. CDR3 sequence reads: CASSSRTVQAFF. Written as DNA, the CDR3 is TGTGCCAGCAGTTCGCGCACGGTACAAGCTTTCTTT.

This chain joins TRBV6-5 and TRBJ2-7, with D perhaps matching TRBD1 (5 bases). Deletions cut 2 bases from V and 2 bases from J, with 10 bases between. Germline-derived CDR1 and CDR2 are MNHEY and SVGAGI. The CDR3 loop spans 14 amino acids. Here the CDR3 reads CASSYGRDAYEQYF. In nucleotides, the CDR3 is TGTGCCAGCAGTTACGGCAGGGATGCCTACGAGCAGTACTTC.

For this clone: Distinct nucleotide sequences in the sample also encode this CDR3. The rearrangement joins TRBV29-1 to TRBJ2-5; 7 bases match TRBD2. The CDR3 has 12 amino acids. Germline V lookup: CDR1 SQVTM, CDR2 ANQGSEA. J gave up 5 bases and V 4 bases, and 4 bases lay outside the gene matches. CDR3 bases: TGCAGCGTTGTCGGAGCGGGGGAGACCCAGTACTTC. It yields the protein CSVVGAGETQYF.

The CDR3 spells CASSSTGATSYNEQFF. The CDR3 DNA reads TGTGCCAGCAGCTCAACAGGGGCGACATCCTACAATGAGCAGTTCTTC. The chain joins TRBV7-9 to TRBJ2-1, with 7 bases fitting TRBD1. The CDR3 sequence is 16 residues long. V was pared by 4 bases and J by 1 base, with 7 bases of the junction left unmatched. CDR1 SEHNR and CDR2 FQNEAQ come from the germline V gene (reference sequence).

The rearrangement joins TRBV9 to TRBJ2-7; TRBD2 matches at 13 bases. Germline V gives CDR1 SGDLS, CDR2 YYNGEE. The CDR3 is 15 amino acids. Germline trimming cut 4 bases from V and 7 bases from J; bases unmatched to any gene: 8. In DNA form, the CDR3 reads TGTGCCAGCAGCCCGTCACTAGCGGGGGGGCAGGAGCAGTACGTC. This gives the protein CASSPSLAGGQEQYV.

This rearrangement joins TRBV4-2 to TRBJ2-4; D not resolved. Trimming removed 2 bases at V and 1 base at J, with 12 bases between. The CDR3 extends over 16 amino acids. The germline V gene has CDR1 LGHNA and CDR2 YNFKEQ. The CDR3: CASSQTAVGAKNIQYF. The CDR3 region has the DNA TGTGCCAGCAGCCAAACGGCGGTTGGGGCCAAAAACATTCAGTACTTC.

This clone was counted once. This sequence joins TRBV28 and TRBJ2-4, with 7 nucleotides matching TRBD1. The J segment lost 7 bases and the V segment lost 6 bases, leaving 12 bases of the junction unmatched. The germline CDR1 and CDR2 sequences are MDHEN and SYDVKM. This CDR3 comprises 15 residues. CDR3 loop: CASSPTGAHGNIQYF. The CDR3 DNA is TGTGCCAGCAGCCCTACAGGGGCGCATGGGAACATTCAGTACTTC.

The chain carries TRBV2 and TRBJ1-3; TRBD1 agrees at 12 bases. The CDR3 is made up of 18 amino acids. V shed 5 bases, J shed 0 bases, and the junction held 8 bases outside the gene matches. Germline loops: CDR1 SNHLY, CDR2 FYNNEI. The CDR3: CASSRDRGHRDSGNTIYF. For the CDR3, the DNA is TGTGCCAGCAGTAGGGACAGGGGGCACCGTGACTCTGGAAACACCATATATTTT.